This T cell receptor beta chain appears in the sequencing data of a study of monozygotic twins with inflammatory bowel disease. No DNA is given; TCRdb re-called the 5' RACE reads and lists each CDR3 protein once. This table holds fewer than 150,000 distinct CDR3 sequences. The germline gives CDR1 LGHNA, CDR2 YSLEER. There are 14 residues in the CDR3. The sample consisted of blood. J is TRBJ2-3 and V is TRBV4-3. The sequence derives from a human donor with ulcerative colitis or Crohn's disease, or a healthy co-twin of an affected twin (not recorded which). The CDR3 region is CASSQDVRLNTQYF.